There are a few counts of the clone carrying this T cell receptor beta chain. Trimming removed 10 bases at V and 1 base at J, with 14 bases between. The CDR3 extends over 13 amino acids. Germline loops: CDR1 MDHEN, CDR2 SYDVKM. This sample is part of a study of OX40 agonist ivuxolimab in advanced cancers. Study in general: Checkpoint inhibitors had been given previously to 35% to 50% of patients.

TCRdb's table, derived via immunoSEQ multiplex PCR, lists solely in-frame clones and lacks some. The profile shows some 74,000 clones, 82% of them singletons. This sample comprised CD4+ or CD8+ T cells sorted from blood, obtained in a trial of the OX40 agonist ivuxolimab. This chain links TRBV28 with TRBJ2-7, with a weak D call TRBD1 (5 bases). The TCR originated in an adult with an advanced solid tumor such as melanoma, head and neck, liver or kidney cancer. CDR3 sequence reads: CATSQGQSYEQYF. CDR3 nucleotide sequence: TGTGCCACCTCGCAGGGCCAGTCCTACGAGCAGTACTTC.